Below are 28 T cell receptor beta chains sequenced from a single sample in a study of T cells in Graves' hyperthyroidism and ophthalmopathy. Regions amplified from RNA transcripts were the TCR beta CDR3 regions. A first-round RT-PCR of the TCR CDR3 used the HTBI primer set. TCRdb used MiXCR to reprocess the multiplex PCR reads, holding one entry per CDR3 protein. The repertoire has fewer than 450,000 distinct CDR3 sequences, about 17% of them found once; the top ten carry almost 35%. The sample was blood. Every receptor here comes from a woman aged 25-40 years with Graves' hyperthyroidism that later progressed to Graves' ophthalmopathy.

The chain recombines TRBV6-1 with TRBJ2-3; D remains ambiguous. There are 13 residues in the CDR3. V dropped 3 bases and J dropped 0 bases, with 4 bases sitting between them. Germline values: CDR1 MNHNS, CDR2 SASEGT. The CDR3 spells CASSEVSTDTQYF. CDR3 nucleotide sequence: TGTGCCAGCAGTGAGGTCAGCACAGATACGCAGTATTTT.

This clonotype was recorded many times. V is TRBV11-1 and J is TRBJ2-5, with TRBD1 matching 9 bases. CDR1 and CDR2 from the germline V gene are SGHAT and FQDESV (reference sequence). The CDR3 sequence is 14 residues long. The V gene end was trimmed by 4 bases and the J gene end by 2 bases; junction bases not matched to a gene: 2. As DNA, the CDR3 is TGTGCCAGCAGCTCCGGACAGGGGCAAGAGACCCAGTACTTC. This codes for CASSSGQGQETQYF. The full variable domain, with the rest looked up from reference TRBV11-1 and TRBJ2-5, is EAEVAQSPRYKITEKSQAVAFWCDPISGHATLYWYRQILGQGPELLVQFQDESVVDDSQLPKDRFSAERLKGVDSTLKIQPAELGDSAMYLCASSSGQGQETQYFGPGTRLLVL.

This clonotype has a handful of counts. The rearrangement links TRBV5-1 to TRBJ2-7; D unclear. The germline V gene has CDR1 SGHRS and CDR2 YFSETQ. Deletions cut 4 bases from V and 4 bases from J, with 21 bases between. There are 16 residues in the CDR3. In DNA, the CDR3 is TGCGCCAGCAGCCCCGAAGGGTCCCACGCACCTTACGAGCAGTACTTC. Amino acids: CASSPEGSHAPYEQYF.

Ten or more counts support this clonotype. The CDR3 nucleotides are TGCGCCACCCGGACTAGCGGGGACCAAGAGACCCAGTACTTC. This gives the protein CATRTSGDQETQYF. J is TRBJ2-5 and V is TRBV10-2; TRBD2 matches 12 bases. Trimming cost V 10 bases and J 0 bases; bases outside gene matches: 3. Germline V gene data show CDR1 as WSHSY and CDR2 as SAAADI. There are 14 residues in the CDR3.

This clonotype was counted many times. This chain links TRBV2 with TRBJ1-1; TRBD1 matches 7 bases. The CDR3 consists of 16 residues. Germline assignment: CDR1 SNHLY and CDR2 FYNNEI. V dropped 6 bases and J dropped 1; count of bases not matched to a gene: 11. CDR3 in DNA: TGTGCCAGCAGACAAGTTCCGGGACAGAGGAACACTGAAGCTTTCTTT. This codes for CASRQVPGQRNTEAFF.

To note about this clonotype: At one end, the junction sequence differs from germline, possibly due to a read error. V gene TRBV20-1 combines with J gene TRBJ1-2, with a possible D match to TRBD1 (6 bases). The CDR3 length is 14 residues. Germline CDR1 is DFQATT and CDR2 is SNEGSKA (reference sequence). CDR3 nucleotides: TGCGGTGCTAGAGAATACAGGGCTTCTGATGGCTACACCTTC. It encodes CGAREYRASDGYTF.

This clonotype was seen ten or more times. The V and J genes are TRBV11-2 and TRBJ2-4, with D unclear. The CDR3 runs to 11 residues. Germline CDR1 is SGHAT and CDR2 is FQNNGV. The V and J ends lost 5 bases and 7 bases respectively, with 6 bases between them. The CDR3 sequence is CASSQGNIQYF. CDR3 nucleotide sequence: TGTGCCAGCAGCCAAGGGAACATTCAGTACTTC.

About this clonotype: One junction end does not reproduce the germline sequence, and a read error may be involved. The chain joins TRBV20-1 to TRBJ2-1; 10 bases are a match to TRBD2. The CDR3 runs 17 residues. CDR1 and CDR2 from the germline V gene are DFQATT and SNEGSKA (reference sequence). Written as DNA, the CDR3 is TGCAGTGCTAGTACGCCCAGCGGGAGGGCCTCCTTCAATGAGCAGTTCTTC. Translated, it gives CSASTPSGRASFNEQFF.

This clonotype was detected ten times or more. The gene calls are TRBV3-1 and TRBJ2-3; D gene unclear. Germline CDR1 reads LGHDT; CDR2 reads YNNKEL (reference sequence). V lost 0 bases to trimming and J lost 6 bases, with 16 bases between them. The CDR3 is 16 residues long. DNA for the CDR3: TGTGCCAGCAGCCAAGAATGGGCGGAGATACCGGATACGCAGTATTTT. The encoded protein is CASSQEWAEIPDTQYF.

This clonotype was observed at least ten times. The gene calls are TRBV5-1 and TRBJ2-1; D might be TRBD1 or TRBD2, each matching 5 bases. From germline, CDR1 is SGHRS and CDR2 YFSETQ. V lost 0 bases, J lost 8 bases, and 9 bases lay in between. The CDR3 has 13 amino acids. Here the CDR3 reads CASSLASGHEQFF. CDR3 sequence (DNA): TGCGCCAGCAGCTTGGCCTCGGGGCATGAGCAGTTCTTC.

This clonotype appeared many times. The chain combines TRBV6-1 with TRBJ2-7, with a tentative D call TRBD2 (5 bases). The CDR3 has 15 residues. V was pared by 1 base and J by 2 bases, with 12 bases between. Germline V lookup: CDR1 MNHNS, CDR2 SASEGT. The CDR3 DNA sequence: TGTGCCAGCAGTGAAGGAGGGAAGGCAGCCTACGAGCAGTACTTC. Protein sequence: CASSEGGKAAYEQYF.

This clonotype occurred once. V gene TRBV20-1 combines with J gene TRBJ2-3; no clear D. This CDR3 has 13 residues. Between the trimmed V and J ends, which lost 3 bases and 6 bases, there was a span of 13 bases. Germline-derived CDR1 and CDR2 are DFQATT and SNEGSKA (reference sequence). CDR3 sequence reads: CSARAPPVDTQYF. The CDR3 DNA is TGCAGTGCTAGGGCCCCTCCTGTGGATACGCAGTATTTT.

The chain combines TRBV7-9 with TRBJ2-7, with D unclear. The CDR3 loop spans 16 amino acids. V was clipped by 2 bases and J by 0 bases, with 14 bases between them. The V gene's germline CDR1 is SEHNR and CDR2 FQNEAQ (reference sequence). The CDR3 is CASSLSGLPSSYEQYF. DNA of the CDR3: TGTGCCAGCAGCTTAAGTGGGTTACCGAGCTCCTACGAGCAGTACTTC.

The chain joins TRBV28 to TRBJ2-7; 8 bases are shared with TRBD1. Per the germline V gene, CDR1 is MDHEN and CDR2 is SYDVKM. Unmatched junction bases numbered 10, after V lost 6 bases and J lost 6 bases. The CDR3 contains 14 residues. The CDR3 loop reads CASSQQTGAGEQYF. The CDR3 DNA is TGTGCCAGCAGCCAGCAGACAGGGGCCGGCGAGCAGTACTTC.

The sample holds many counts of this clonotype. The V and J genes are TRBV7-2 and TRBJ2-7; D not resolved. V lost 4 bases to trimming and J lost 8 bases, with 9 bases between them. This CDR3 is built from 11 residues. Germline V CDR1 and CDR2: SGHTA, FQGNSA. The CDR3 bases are TGTGCCAGCAGCTCGTTTTCGAAGCAGTACTTC. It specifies CASSSFSKQYF. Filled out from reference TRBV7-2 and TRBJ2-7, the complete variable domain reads GAGVSQSPSNKVTEKGKDVELRCDPISGHTALYWYRQSLGQGLEFLIYFQGNSAPDKSGLPSDRFSAERTGGSVSTLTIQRTQQEDSAVYLCASSSFSKQYFGPGTRLTVT.

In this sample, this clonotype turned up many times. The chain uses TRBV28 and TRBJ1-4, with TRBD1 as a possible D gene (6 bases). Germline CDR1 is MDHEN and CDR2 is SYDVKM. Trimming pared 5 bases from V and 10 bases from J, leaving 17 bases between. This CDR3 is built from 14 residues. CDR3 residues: CASSPDRGRGKLFF. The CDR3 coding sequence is TGTGCCAGCAGTCCGGACCGGGGGCGGGGAAAACTGTTTTTT.

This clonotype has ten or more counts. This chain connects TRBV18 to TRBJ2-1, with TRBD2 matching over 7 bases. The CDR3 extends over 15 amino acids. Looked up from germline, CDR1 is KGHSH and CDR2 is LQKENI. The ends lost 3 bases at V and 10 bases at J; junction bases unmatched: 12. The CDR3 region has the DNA TGTGCCAGCTCACCCTCCCGGGGAGGGGTCGAAGAGCAGTTCTTC. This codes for CASSPSRGGVEEQFF.

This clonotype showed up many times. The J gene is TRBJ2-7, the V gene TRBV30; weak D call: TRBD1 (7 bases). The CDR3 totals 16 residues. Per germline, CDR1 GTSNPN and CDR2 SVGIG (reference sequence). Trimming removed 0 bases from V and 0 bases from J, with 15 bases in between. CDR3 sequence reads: CAWSVFGTAGSYEQYF. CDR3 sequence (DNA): TGTGCCTGGAGTGTTTTCGGGACAGCGGGCTCCTACGAGCAGTACTTC.

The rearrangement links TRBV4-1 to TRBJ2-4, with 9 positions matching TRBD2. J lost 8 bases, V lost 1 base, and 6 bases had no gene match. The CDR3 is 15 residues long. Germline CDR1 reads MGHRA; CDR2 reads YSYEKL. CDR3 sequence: CASSQGAGGSDIQYF. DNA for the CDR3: TGCGCCAGCAGCCAAGGGGCGGGAGGGTCCGACATTCAGTACTTC.

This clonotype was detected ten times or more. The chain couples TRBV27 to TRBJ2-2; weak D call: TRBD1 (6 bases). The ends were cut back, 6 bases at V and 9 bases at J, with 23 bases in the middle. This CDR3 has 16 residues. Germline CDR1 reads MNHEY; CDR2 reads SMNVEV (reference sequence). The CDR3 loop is CASRKILQGSDRELFF. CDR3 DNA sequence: TGTGCCAGCAGGAAGATATTACAGGGTTCGGACCGGGAGCTGTTTTTT.

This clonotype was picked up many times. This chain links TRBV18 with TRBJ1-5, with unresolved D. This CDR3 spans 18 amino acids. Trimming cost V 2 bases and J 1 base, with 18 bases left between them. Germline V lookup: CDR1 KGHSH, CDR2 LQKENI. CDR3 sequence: CASSPWGGGSGSNQPQHF. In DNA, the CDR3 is TGTGCCAGCTCACCATGGGGAGGAGGGTCGGGAAGCAATCAGCCCCAGCATTTT. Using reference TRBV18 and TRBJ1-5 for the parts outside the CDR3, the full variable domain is NAGVMQNPRHLVRRRGQEARLRCSPMKGHSHVYWYRQLPEEGLKFMVYLQKENIIDESGMPKERFSAEFPKEGPSILRIQQVVRGDSAAYFCASSPWGGGSGSNQPQHFGDGTRLSIL.

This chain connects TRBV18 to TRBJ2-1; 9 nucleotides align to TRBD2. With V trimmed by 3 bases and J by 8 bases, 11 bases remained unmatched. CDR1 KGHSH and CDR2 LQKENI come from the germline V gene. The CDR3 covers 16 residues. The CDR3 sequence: CASSPLPGLARYEQFF. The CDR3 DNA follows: TGTGCCAGCTCACCTCTGCCGGGACTAGCTCGGTATGAGCAGTTCTTC.

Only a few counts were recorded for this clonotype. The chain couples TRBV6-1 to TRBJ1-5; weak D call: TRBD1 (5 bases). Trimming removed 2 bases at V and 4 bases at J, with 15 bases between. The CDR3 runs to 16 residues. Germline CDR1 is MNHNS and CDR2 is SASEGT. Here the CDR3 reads CASSEWGGVRNQPQHF. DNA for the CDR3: TGTGCCAGCAGTGAATGGGGGGGGGTTCGGAATCAGCCCCAGCATTTT.

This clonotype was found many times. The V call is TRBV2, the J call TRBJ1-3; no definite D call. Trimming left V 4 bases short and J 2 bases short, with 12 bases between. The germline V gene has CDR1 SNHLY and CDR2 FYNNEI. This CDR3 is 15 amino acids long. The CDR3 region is CASSGPRVPGNTIYF. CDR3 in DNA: TGTGCCAGCAGTGGGCCACGAGTACCTGGAAACACCATATATTTT. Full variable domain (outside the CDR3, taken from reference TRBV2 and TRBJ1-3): EPEVTQTPSHQVTQMGQEVILRCVPISNHLYFYWYRQILGQKVEFLVSFYNNEISEKSEIFDDQFSVERPDGSNFTLKIRSTKLEDSAMYFCASSGPRVPGNTIYFGEGSWLTVV.

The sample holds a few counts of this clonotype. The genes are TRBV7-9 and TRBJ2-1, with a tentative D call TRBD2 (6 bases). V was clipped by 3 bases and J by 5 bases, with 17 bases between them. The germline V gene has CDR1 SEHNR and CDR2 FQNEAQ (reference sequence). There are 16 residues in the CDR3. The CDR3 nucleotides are TGTGCCAGCAGCTTTGATCCGCTTAGCGGCCACAATGAGCAGTTCTTC. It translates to CASSFDPLSGHNEQFF.

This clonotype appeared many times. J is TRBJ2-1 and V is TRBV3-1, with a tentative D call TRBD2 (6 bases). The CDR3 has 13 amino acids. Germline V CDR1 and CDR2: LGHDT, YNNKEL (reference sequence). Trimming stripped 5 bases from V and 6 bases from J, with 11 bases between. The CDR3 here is CASSFGGVNEQFF. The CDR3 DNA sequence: TGTGCCAGCAGCTTTGGCGGGGTCAATGAGCAGTTCTTC.

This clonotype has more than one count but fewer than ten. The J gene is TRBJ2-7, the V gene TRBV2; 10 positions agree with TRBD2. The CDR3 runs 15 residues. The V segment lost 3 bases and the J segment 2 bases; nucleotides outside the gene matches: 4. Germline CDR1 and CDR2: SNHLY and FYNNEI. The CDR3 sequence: CASSEPSGGAYEQYF. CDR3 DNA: TGTGCCAGCAGTGAGCCTAGCGGGGGAGCCTACGAGCAGTACTTC. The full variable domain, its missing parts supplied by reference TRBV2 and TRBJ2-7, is EPEVTQTPSHQVTQMGQEVILRCVPISNHLYFYWYRQILGQKVEFLVSFYNNEISEKSEIFDDQFSVERPDGSNFTLKIRSTKLEDSAMYFCASSEPSGGAYEQYFGPGTRLTVT.

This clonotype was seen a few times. CDR3 nucleotide sequence: TGTGCCAGCAGCTTAGATCTGGGACAGGGGGCGGATGAGCAGTTCTTC. Translated, it gives CASSLDLGQGADEQFF. The genes are TRBV7-9 and TRBJ2-1, with 12 bases matching TRBD1. CDR3 length: 16 residues. CDR1 and CDR2 (germline): SEHNR, FQNEAQ (reference sequence). Trimming removed 1 base from V and 8 bases from J; junction bases left unmatched: 6.